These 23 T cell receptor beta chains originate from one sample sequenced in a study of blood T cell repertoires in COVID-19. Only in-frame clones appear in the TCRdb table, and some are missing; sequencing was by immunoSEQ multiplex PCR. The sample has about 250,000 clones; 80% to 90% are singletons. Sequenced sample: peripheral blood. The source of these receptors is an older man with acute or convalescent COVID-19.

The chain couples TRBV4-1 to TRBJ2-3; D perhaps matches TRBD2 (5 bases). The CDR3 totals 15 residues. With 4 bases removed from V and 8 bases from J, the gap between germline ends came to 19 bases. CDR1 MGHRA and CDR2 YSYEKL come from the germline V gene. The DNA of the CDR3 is TGCGCCAGCAGCCGGGTACTAGTTGAAGTCGGTACGCAGTATTTT. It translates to CASSRVLVEVGTQYF.

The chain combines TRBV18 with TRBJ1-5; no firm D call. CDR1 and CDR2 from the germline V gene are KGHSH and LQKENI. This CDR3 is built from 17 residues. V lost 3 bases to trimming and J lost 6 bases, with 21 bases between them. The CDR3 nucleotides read TGTGCCAGCTCACCCACGGGGAGCGGAGAGTGGGCTCAGCCCCAGCATTTT. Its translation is CASSPTGSGEWAQPQHF.

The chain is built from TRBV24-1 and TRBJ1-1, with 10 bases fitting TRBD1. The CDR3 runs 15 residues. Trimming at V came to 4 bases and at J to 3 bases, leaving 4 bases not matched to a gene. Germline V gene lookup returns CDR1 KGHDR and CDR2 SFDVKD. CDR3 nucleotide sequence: TGTGCCACCAGTGACTCCGGGACAGGGGACACTGAAGCTTTCTTT. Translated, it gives CATSDSGTGDTEAFF.

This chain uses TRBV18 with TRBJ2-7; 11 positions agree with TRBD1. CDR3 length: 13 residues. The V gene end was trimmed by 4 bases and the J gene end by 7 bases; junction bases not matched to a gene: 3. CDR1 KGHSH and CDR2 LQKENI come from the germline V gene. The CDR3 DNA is TGTGCCAGCTCACTCGGGACAGGGGGAGAGCAGTACTTC. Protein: CASSLGTGGEQYF.

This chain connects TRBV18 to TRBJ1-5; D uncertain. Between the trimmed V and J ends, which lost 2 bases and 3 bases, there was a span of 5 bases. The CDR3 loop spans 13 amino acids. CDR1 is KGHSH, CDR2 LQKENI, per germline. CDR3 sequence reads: CASSPTYNQPQHF. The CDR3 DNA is TGTGCCAGCTCACCAACATACAATCAGCCCCAGCATTTT.

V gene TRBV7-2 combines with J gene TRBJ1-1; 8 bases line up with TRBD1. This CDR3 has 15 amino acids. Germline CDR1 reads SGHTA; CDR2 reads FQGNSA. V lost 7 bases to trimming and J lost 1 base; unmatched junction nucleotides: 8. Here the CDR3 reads CASKLVGQENTEAFF. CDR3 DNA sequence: TGTGCCAGCAAGTTAGTGGGACAGGAGAACACTGAAGCTTTCTTT.

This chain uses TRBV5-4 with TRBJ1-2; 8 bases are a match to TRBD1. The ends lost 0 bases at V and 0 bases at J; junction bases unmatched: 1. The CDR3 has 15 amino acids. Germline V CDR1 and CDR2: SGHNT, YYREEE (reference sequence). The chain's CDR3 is CASSLGTGSNYGYTF. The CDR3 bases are TGTGCCAGCAGCTTGGGGACAGGGTCTAACTATGGCTACACCTTC.

The CDR3 nucleotides read TGTGCCAGTAGTGAAGGGTGGGGACAGGGGAATACGCAGTATTTT. Protein product: CASSEGWGQGNTQYF. This sequence joins TRBV19 and TRBJ2-3; TRBD1 aligns across 10 bases. V lost 5 bases, J lost 7 bases, and 9 bases stayed unmatched. The V gene's germline CDR1 is LNHDA and CDR2 SQIVND (reference sequence). The CDR3 length is 15 residues.

CDR3 in amino acids: CASSLAGGVWSYEQYF. The CDR3 nucleotides are TGTGCCAGCAGCTTAGCGGGAGGGGTATGGTCCTACGAGCAGTACTTC. The chain employs TRBV7-8 and TRBJ2-7, with TRBD2 matching 7 bases. With V trimmed by 0 bases and J by 1 base, 6 bases remained unmatched. CDR3 length: 16 residues. Per germline, CDR1 SGHVS and CDR2 FQNEAQ.

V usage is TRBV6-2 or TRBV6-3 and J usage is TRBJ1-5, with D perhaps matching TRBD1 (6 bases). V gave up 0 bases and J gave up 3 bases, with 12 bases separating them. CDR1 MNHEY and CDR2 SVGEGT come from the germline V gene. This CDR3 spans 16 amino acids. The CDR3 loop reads CASSYSVGTSNQPQHF. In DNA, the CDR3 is TGTGCCAGCAGTTACTCGGTGGGGACATCCAATCAGCCCCAGCATTTT.

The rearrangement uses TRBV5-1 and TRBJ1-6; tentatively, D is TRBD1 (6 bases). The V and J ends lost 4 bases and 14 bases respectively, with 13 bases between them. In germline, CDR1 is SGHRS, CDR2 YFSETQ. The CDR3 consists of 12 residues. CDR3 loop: CASSEPGQSLHF. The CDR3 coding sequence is TGCGCCAGCAGCGAACCAGGACAGTCCCTCCACTTT.

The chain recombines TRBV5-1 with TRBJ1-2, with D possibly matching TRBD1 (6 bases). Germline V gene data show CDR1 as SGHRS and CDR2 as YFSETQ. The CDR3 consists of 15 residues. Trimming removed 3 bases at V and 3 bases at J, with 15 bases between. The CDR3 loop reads CASSWGPQGDYGYTF. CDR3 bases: TGCGCCAGCAGCTGGGGACCACAGGGTGACTATGGCTACACCTTC.

CDR3 protein: CASSLGLRQGAGSPLHF. In DNA form, the CDR3 reads TGTGCCAGCAGCTTAGGTTTAAGACAGGGGGCTGGATCACCCCTCCACTTT. The chain employs TRBV7-2 and TRBJ1-6, with TRBD1 matching over 10 bases. Trimming removed 1 base from V and 10 bases from J; junction bases left unmatched: 10. There are 17 residues in the CDR3. The germline CDR1 and CDR2 sequences are SGHTA and FQGNSA.

The chain's CDR3 is CAIRPGLAGGSYEQYF. The CDR3 DNA is TGTGCCATCAGGCCGGGACTAGCGGGAGGCTCCTACGAGCAGTACTTC. The chain combines TRBV10-3 with TRBJ2-7; 15 nucleotides align to TRBD2. The CDR3 sequence is 16 residues long. The V gene's germline CDR1 is ENHRY and CDR2 SYGVKD. V dropped 6 bases and J dropped 0; count of bases not matched to a gene: 3.

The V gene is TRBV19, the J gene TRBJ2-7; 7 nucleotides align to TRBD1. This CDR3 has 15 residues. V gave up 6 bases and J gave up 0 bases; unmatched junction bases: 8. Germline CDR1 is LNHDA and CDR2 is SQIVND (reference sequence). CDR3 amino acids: CASSGDSRLSYEQYF. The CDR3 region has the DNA TGTGCCAGTAGCGGGGACAGCCGGCTCTCCTACGAGCAGTACTTC.

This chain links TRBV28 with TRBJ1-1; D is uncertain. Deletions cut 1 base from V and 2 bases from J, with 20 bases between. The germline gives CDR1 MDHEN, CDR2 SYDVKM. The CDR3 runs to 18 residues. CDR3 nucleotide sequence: TGTGCCAGCAGTTTATTGGCACTGGGAGTTGGTGACAACACTGAAGCTTTCTTT. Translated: CASSLLALGVGDNTEAFF.

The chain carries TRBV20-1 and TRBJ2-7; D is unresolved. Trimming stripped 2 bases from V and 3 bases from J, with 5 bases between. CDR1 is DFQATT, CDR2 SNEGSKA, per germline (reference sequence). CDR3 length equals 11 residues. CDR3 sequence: CSARSSYEQYF. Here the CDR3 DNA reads TGCAGTGCTAGAAGTAGCTACGAGCAGTACTTC.

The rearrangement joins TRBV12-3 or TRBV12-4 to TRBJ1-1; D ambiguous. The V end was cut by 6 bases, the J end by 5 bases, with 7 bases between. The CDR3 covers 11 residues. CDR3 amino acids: CASRWRTEAFF. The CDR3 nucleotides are TGTGCCAGCAGATGGAGGACTGAAGCTTTCTTT.

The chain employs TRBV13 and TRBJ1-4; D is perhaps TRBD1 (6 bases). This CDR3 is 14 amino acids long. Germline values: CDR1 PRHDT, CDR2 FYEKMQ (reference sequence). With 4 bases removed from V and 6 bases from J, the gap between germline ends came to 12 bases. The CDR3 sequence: CASSSPNRDEKLFF. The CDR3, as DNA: TGTGCCAGCAGCTCCCCCAACAGGGATGAAAAACTGTTTTTT.

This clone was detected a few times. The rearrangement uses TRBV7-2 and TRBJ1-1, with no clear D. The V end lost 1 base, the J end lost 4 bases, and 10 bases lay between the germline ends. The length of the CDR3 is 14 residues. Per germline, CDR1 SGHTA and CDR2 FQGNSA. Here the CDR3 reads CASSLGFGFTEAFF. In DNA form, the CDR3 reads TGTGCCAGCAGCTTAGGGTTCGGGTTCACTGAAGCTTTCTTT. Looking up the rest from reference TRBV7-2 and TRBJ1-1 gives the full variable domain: GAGVSQSPSNKVTEKGKDVELRCDPISGHTALYWYRQSLGQGLEFLIYFQGNSAPDKSGLPSDRFSAERTGGSVSTLTIQRTQQEDSAVYLCASSLGFGFTEAFFGQGTRLTVV.

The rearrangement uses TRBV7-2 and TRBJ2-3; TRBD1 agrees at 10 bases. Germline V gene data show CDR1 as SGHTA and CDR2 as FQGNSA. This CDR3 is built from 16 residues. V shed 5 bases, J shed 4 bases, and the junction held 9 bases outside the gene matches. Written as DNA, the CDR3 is TGTGCCAGCAGCCTCCAGACAGGGGGCATCGCAGATACGCAGTATTTT. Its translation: CASSLQTGGIADTQYF.

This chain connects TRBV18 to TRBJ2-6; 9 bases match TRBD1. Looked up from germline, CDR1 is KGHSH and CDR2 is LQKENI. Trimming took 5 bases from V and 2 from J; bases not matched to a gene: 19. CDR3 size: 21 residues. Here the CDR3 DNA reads TGTGCCAGCTCATGGAAAACTTTTCGGACAGGGGAGTGGGCTGGGGCCAACGTCCTGACTTTC. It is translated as CASSWKTFRTGEWAGANVLTF.

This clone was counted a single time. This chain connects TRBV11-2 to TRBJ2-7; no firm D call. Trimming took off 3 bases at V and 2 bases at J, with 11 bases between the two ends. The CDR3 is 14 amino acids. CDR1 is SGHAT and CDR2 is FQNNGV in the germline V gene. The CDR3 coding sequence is TGTGCCAGCAGCTTCGGGTCCAACGCCTACGAGCAGTACTTC. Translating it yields CASSFGSNAYEQYF.